Sequencing of this T cell receptor (beta chain) was carried out in a study of shared clonotypes between healthy human individuals. Study-level points and caveats: Only blood was sampled, and tissue TCR repertoires likely differ from blood ones.

TCRdb's table, derived via immunoSEQ multiplex PCR, lists solely in-frame clones and lacks some. The table lists fewer than 850,000 clones, 96% of them singletons. Remarks on this clone: Its antigen is as yet unknown.

CDR3 size: 14 residues. The naive CD8 population came from CD45RO-negative cells selected for CCR7, without terminally differentiated effector memory CD45RA+ cells. This rearrangement joins TRBV12-1 to TRBJ2-4; TRBD2 was called by the table and not checked on the DNA. TRBV12-1 is termed a pseudogene. This sequence originates from a man aged 30-40 years in good health. Specimen: naive CD8+ T cells sorted from blood. The CDR3 DNA is TGTGCCAGCAGCTCCCGGAGGGCCAAAAACATTCAGTACTTC. Protein: CASSSRRAKNIQYF.